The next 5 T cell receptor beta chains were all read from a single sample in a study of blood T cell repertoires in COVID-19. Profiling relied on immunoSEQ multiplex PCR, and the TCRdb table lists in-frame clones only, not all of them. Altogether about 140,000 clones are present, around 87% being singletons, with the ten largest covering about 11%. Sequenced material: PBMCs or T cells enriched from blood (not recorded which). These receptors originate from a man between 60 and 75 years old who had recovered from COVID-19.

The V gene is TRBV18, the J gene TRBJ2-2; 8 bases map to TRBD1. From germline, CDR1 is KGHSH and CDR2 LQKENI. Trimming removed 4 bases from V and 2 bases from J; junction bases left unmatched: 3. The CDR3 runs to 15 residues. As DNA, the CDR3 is TGTGCCAGCTCACAGACAGGGGCAAACACCGGGGAGCTGTTTTTT. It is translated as CASSQTGANTGELFF. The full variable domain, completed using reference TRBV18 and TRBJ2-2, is NAGVMQNPRHLVRRRGQEARLRCSPMKGHSHVYWYRQLPEEGLKFMVYLQKENIIDESGMPKERFSAEFPKEGPSILRIQQVVRGDSAAYFCASSQTGANTGELFFGEGSRLTVL.

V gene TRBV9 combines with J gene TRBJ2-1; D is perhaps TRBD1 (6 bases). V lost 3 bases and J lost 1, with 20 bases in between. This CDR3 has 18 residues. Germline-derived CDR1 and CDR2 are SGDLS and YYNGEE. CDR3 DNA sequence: TGTGCCAGCAGCGAGGGCACCCCAAACAGGGTTTCCTACAATGAGCAGTTCTTC. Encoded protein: CASSEGTPNRVSYNEQFF. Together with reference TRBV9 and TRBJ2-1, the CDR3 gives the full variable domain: DSGVTQTPKHLITATGQRVTLRCSPRSGDLSVYWYQQSLDQGLQFLIQYYNGEERAKGNILERFSAQQFPDLHSELNLSSLELGDSALYFCASSEGTPNRVSYNEQFFGPGTRLTVL.

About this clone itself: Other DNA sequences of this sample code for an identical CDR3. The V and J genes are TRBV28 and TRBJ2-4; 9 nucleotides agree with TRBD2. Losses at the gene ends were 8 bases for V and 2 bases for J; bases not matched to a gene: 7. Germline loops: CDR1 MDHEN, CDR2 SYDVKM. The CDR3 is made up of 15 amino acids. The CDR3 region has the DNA TGTGCCAGCGGACCGCGGGGGGGGCCCAAAAACATTCAGTACTTC. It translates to CASGPRGGPKNIQYF.

As DNA, the CDR3 is TGTGCCAGCAGTTATTTCGACAGCACTGAAGCTTTCTTT. Amino acids: CASSYFDSTEAFF. The chain couples TRBV6-5 to TRBJ1-1; tentatively, D is TRBD1 (5 bases). The V gene's germline CDR1 is MNHEY and CDR2 SVGAGI. This CDR3 has 13 residues. Trimming cost V 3 bases and J 4 bases, with 9 bases left between them.

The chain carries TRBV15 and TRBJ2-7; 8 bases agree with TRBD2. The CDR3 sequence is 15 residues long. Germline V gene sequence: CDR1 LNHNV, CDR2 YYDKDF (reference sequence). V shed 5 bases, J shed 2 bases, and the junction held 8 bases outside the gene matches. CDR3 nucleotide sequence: TGTGCCACCAGCGGCCTCGGGACTAGTACCTACGAGCAGTACTTC. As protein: CATSGLGTSTYEQYF.